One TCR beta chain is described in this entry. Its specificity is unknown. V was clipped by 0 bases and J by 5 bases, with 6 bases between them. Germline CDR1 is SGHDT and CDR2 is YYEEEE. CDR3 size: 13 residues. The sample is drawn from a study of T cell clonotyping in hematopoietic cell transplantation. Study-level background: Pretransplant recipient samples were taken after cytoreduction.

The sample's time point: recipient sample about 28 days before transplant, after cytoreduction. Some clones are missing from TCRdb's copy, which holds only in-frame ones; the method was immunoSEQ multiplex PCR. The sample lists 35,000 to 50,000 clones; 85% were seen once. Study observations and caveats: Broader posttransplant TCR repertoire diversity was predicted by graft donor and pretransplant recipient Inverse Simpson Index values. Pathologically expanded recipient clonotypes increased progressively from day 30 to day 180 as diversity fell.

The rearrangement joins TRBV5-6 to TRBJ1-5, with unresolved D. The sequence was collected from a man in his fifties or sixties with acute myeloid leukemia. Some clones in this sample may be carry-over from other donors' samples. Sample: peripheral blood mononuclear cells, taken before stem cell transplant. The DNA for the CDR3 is TGTGCCAGCAGCTTGGACCCAGATCAGCCCCAGCATTTT. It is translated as CASSLDPDQPQHF.